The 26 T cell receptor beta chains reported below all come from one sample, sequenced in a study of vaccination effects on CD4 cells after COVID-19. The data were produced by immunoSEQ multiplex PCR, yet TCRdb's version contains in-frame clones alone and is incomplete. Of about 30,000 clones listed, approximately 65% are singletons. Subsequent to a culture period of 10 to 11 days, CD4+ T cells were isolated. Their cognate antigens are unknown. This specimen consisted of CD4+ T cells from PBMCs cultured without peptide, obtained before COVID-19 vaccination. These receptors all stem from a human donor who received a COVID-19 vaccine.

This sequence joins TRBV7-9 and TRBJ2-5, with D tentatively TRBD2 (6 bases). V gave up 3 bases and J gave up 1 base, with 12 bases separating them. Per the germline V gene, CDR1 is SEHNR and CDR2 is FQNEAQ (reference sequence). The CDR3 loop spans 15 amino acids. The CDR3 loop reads CASSFLVEGQETQYF. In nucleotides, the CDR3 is TGTGCCAGCAGCTTTCTGGTGGAGGGCCAAGAGACCCAGTACTTC.

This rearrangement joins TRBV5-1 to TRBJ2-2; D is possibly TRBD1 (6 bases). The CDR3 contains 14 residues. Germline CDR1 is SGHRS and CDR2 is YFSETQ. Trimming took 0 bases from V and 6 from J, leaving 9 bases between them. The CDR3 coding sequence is TGCGCCAGCAGCTTGGACAGGGTTGCCGGGGAGCTGTTTTTT. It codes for CASSLDRVAGELFF. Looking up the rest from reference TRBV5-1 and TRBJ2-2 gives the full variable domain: KAGVTQTPRYLIKTRGQQVTLSCSPISGHRSVSWYQQTPGQGLQFLFEYFSETQRNKGNFPGRFSGRQFSNSRSEMNVSTLELGDSALYLCASSLDRVAGELFFGEGSRLTVL.

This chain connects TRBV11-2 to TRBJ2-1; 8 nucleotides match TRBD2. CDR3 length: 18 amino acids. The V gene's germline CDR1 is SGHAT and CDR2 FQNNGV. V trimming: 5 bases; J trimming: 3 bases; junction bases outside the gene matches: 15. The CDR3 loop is CASSPPLIAGTIYNEQFF. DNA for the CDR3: TGTGCCAGCAGCCCACCCCTAATAGCGGGAACAATCTACAATGAGCAGTTCTTC.

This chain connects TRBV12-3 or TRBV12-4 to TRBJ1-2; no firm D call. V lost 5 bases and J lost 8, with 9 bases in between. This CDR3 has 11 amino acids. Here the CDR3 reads CASSRTGGYTF. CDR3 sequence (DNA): TGTGCCAGCAGTAGAACCGGGGGCTACACCTTC.

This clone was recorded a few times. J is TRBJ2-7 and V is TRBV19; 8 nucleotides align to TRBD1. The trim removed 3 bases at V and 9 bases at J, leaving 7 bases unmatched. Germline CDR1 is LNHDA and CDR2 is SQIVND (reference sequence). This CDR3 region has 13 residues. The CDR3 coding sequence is TGTGCCAGTAGTATTCGGGACAGGTCGGTGCAGTACTTC. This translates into CASSIRDRSVQYF.

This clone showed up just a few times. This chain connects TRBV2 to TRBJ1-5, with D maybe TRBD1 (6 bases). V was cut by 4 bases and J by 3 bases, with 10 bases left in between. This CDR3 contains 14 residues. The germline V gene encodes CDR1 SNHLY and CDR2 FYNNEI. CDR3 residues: CASSGNRVNQPQHF. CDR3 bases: TGTGCCAGCAGTGGGAACAGGGTCAATCAGCCCCAGCATTTT.

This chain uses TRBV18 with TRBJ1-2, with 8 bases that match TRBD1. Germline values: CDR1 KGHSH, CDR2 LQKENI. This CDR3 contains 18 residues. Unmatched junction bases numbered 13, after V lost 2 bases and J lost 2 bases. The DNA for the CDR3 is TGTGCCAGCTCACCAACGAGGGGACCACAGGGGGGAAACTATGGCTACACCTTC. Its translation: CASSPTRGPQGGNYGYTF.

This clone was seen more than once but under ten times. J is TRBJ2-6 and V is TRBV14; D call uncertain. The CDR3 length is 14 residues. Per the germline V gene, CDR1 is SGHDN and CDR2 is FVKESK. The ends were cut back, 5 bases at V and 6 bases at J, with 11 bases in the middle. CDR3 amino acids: CASSVQLAANVLTF. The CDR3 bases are TGTGCCAGCAGCGTACAATTAGCGGCCAACGTCCTGACTTTC.

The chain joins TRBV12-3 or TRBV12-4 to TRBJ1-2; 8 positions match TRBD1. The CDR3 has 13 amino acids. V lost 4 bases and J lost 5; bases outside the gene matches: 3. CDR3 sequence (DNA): TGTGCCAGCAGTTCGACAGGGGCGTATGGCTACACCTTC. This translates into CASSSTGAYGYTF.

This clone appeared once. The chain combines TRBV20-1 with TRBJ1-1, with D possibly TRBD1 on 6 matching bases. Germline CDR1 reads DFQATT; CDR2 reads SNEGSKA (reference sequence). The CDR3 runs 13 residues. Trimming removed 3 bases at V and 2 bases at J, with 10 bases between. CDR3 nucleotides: TGCAGTGCTAGTGGACAGCCCAACACTGAAGCTTTCTTT. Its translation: CSASGQPNTEAFF.

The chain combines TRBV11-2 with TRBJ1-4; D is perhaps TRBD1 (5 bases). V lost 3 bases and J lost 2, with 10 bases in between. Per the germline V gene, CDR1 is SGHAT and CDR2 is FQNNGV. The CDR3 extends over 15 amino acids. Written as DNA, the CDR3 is TGTGCCAGCAGCTTCAGGAGGGGTACTAATGAAAAACTGTTTTTT. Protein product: CASSFRRGTNEKLFF.

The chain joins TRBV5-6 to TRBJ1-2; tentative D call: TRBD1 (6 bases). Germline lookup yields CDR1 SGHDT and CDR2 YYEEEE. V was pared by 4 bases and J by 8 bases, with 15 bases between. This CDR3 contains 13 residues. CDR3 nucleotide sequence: TGTGCCAGCAGCCGAAGGGGGATTGAGGGCTACACCTTC. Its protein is CASSRRGIEGYTF.

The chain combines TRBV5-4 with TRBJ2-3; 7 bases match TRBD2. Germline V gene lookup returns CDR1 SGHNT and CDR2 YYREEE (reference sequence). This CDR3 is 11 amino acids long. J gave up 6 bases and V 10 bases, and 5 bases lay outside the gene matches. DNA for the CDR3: TGTGCCGGTCAGACTAGCGATACGCAGTATTTT. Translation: CAGQTSDTQYF.

DNA for the CDR3: TGTGCCAGCAGGGTTGGGACTAGCGGAAGCTACGAGCAGTACTTC. It yields the protein CASRVGTSGSYEQYF. This sequence joins TRBV6-5 and TRBJ2-7; 11 bases align to TRBD2. The CDR3 totals 15 residues. CDR1 and CDR2 from the germline V gene are MNHEY and SVGAGI. The J segment lost 3 bases and the V segment lost 6 bases, leaving 7 bases of the junction unmatched.

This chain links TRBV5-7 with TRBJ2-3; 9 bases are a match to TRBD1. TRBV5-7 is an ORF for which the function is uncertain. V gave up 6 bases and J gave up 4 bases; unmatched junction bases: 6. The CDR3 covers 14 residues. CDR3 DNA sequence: TGTGCCAGCATCCGGACAGGGGTTCCAGATACGCAGTATTTT. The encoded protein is CASIRTGVPDTQYF.

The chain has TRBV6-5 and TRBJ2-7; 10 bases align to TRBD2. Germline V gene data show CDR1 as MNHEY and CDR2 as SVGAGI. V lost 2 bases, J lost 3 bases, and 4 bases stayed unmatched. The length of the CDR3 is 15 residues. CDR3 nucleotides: TGTGCCAGCAGTTACGGGACTAGCGCCCTCTACGAGCAGTACTTC. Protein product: CASSYGTSALYEQYF.

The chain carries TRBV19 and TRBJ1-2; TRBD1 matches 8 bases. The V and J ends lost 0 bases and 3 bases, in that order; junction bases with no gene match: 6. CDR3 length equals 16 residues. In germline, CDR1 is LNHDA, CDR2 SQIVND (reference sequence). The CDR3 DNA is TGTGCCAGTAGTATAGAACGGGCAGGGGGCGACTATGGCTACACCTTC. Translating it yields CASSIERAGGDYGYTF.

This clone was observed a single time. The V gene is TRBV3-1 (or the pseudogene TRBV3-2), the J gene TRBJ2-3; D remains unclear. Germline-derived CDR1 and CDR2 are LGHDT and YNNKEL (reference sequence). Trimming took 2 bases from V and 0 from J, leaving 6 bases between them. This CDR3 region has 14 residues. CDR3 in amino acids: CASSQHGSTDTQYF. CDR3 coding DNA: TGTGCCAGCAGCCAACACGGGAGCACAGATACGCAGTATTTT.

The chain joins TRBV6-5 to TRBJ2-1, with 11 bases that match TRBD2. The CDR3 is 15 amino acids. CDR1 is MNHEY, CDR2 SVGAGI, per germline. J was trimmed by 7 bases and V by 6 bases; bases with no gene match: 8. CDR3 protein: CASSKGTSGTNEQFF. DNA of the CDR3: TGTGCCAGCAGCAAAGGGACTAGCGGCACGAATGAGCAGTTCTTC.

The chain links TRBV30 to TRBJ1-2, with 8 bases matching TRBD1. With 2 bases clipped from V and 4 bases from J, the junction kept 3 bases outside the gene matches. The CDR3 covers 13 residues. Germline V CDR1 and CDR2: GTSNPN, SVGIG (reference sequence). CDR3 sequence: CAWSPGQVYGYTF. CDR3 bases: TGTGCCTGGAGTCCGGGACAGGTCTATGGCTACACCTTC.

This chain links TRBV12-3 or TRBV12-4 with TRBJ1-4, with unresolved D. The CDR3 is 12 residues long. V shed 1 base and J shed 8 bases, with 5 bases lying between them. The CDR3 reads CASSLEGEKLFF. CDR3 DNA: TGTGCCAGCAGTTTAGAAGGGGAAAAACTGTTTTTT.

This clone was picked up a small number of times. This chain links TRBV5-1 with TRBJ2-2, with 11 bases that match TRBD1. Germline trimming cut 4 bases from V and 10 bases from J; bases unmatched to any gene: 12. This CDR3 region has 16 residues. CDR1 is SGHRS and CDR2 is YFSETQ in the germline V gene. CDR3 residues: CASSGRRDRGEEELFF. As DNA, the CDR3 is TGCGCCAGCAGCGGCCGACGGGACAGGGGGGAGGAGGAGCTGTTTTTT.

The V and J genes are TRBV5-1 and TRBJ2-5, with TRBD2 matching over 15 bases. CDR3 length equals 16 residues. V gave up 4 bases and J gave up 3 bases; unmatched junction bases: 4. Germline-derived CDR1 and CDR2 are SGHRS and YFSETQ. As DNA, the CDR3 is TGCGCCAGCAGCATGGGACTAGCGGGAGGAAAAGAGACCCAGTACTTC. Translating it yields CASSMGLAGGKETQYF.

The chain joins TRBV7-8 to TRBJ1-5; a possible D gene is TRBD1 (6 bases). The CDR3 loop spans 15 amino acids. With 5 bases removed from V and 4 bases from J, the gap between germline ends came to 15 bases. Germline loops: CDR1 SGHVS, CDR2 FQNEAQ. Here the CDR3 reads CASSPGASFNQPQHF. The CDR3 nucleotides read TGTGCCAGCAGCCCAGGGGCCAGTTTTAATCAGCCCCAGCATTTT.

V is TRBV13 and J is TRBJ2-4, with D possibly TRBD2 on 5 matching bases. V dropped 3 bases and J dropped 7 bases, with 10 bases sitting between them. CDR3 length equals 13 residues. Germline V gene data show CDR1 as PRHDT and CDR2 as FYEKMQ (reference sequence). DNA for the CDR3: TGTGCCAGCAGCTTTCCGGGGTCGAACATTCAGTACTTC. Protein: CASSFPGSNIQYF.

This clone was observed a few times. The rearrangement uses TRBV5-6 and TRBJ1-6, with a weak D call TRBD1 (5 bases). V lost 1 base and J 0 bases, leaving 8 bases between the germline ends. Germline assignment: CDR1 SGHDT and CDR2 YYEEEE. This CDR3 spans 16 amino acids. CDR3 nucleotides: TGTGCCAGCAGCTTGTGGGGGAGCTCCTATAATTCACCCCTCCACTTT. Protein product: CASSLWGSSYNSPLHF.